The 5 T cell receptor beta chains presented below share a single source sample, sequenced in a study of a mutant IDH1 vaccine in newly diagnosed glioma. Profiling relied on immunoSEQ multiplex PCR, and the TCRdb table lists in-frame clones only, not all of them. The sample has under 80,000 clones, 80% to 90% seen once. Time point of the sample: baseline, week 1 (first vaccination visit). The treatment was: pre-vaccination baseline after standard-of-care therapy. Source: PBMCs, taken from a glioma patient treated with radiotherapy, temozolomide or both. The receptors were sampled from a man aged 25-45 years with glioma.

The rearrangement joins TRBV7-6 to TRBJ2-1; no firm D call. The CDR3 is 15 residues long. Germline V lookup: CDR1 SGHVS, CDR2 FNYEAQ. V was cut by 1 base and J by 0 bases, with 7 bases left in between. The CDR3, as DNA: TGTGCCAGCAGCTTAGTAGAGAGCTCCTACAATGAGCAGTTCTTC. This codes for CASSLVESSYNEQFF.

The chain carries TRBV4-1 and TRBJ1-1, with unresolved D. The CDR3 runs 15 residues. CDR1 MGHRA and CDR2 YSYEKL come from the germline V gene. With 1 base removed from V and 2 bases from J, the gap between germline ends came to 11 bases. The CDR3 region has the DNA TGCGCCAGCAGCCAAGTCCCGAGAGGAAACACTGAAGCTTTCTTT. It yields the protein CASSQVPRGNTEAFF.

The CDR3 reads CASSMGLAYTDTQYF. DNA of the CDR3: TGTGCCAGCAGCATGGGACTAGCTTACACAGATACGCAGTATTTT. The V and J genes are TRBV6-6 and TRBJ2-3; 9 bases map to TRBD2. The CDR3 loop spans 15 amino acids. J was trimmed by 2 bases and V by 6 bases; bases with no gene match: 6. The V gene's germline CDR1 is MNHNY and CDR2 SVGAGI (reference sequence).

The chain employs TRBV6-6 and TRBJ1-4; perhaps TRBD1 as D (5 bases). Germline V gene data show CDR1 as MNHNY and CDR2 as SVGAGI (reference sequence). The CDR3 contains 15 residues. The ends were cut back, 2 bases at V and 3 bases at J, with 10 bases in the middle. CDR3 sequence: CASSYEGLSNEKLFF. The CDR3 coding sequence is TGTGCCAGCAGTTACGAGGGGCTGTCTAATGAAAAACTGTTTTTT.

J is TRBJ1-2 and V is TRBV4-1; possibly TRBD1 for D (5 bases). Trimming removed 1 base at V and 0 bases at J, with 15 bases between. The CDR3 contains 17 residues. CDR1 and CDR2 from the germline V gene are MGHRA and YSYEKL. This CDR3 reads CASSQVWGSKANYGYTF. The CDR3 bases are TGCGCCAGCAGCCAAGTTTGGGGCTCTAAAGCTAACTATGGCTACACCTTC.